The 4 T cell receptor beta chains below were found in one sample sequenced in a study of blood T cell repertoires in COVID-19 (dated by TCRdb to 2018 to 2021). The library was built by means of the immunoSEQ multiplex PCR assay. TCRdb holds this immuneACCESS table with in-frame rearrangements only. Some clones are missing; in checked studies, unresolved V genes explain under half, and the rest has no known cause. Counted in this sample were around 93,000 clones; over 70% of them appeared once. The top ten clones comprise 11% of the sample. Sequencing used peripheral blood. The receptors shown here come from a man older than 75 with acute or convalescent COVID-19.

The V and J genes are TRBV29-1 and TRBJ1-2, with 7 bases aligning to TRBD1. Trimming cost V 5 bases and J 5 bases; bases outside gene matches: 8. The CDR3 is 13 amino acids. CDR1 and CDR2 from the germline V gene are SQVTM and ANQGSEA. Written as DNA, the CDR3 is TGCAGCGTTCCGGACAGGAGAAGTTATGGCTACACCTTC. Residues: CSVPDRRSYGYTF.

The V and J genes are TRBV10-3 and TRBJ1-5; D gene unclear. In germline, CDR1 is ENHRY, CDR2 SYGVKD. The V end was cut by 2 bases, the J end by 4 bases, with 9 bases between. The CDR3 is 14 amino acids. As DNA, the CDR3 is TGTGCCATCAGTGAGGGACGGGAGAATCAGCCCCAGCATTTT. Amino acid sequence: CAISEGRENQPQHF.

The rearrangement joins TRBV2 to TRBJ1-2; D perhaps matches TRBD1 (5 bases). The CDR3 runs 15 residues. The germline V gene has CDR1 SNHLY and CDR2 FYNNEI. V lost 0 bases and J lost 2, with 10 bases in between. The CDR3 sequence: CASSEAKPGNYGYTF. CDR3 nucleotides: TGTGCCAGCAGTGAAGCGAAGCCAGGGAACTATGGCTACACCTTC. The full variable domain, completed using reference TRBV2 and TRBJ1-2, is EPEVTQTPSHQVTQMGQEVILRCVPISNHLYFYWYRQILGQKVEFLVSFYNNEISEKSEIFDDQFSVERPDGSNFTLKIRSTKLEDSAMYFCASSEAKPGNYGYTFGSGTRLTVV.

The V call is TRBV2, the J call TRBJ1-5; 8 positions match TRBD1. CDR1 and CDR2 (germline): SNHLY, FYNNEI. The trim removed 4 bases at V and 0 bases at J, leaving 5 bases unmatched. This CDR3 is 16 amino acids long. CDR3 nucleotides: TGTGCCAGCAGTGGGCAGGGGGCTATTAGCAATCAGCCCCAGCATTTT. Translating it yields CASSGQGAISNQPQHF.